This T cell receptor beta chain came from a study of early T cells in non-severe SARS-CoV-2 infection. This clonotype appeared many times. The CDR3 sequence is 14 residues long. V was pared by 6 bases and J by 3 bases, with 7 bases of the junction left unmatched. Per the germline V gene, CDR1 is SQVTM and CDR2 is ANQGSEA. Individual cDNA molecules received unique molecular identifiers during library preparation. MiXCR was run by TCRdb on the 5' RACE reads, yielding one entry per CDR3 protein. The table has 70,000 to 95,000 distinct CDR3 sequences, over 9% seen once. This receptor was obtained from an adult who was a healthcare worker with PCR-confirmed SARS-CoV-2 infection or an uninfected control (not recorded which). The sample comprised whole blood. V and J are TRBV29-1 and TRBJ2-3, with 9 bases identical to TRBD2. The CDR3 DNA reads as TGCAGCGTCGTAGCGGGAGTGTCGACAGATACGCAGTATTTT. Its translation is CSVVAGVSTDTQYF.